A single sample is the source of the 24 T cell receptor beta chains below, sequenced in a study of T cell clonality in common variable immunodeficiency. Profiled with immunoSEQ multiplex PCR; TCRdb holds only in-frame clones, not every one. The table lists 35,000 to 55,000 clones, no singletons, with about 0.66% in the top ten. Sequences were obtained from peripheral blood mononuclear cells. The receptors here all came from a person between 18 and 75 years old in good health.

This clone was picked up many times. The sequence runs out 3 residues before the end of the CDR3; the remainder is reconstructed from the germline J gene. The chain recombines TRBV6-2 or TRBV6-3 with TRBJ2-1; D is perhaps TRBD1 or TRBD2 (5 bases each). From germline, CDR1 is MNHEY and CDR2 SVGEGT. This CDR3 is built from 16 residues. Trimming stripped 3 bases from V and 6 bases from J, with 18 bases between. The CDR3 is CASSYIEGWESNEQFF. CDR3 DNA (partial): TGTGCCAGCAGTTATATTGAGGGGTGGGAGAGCAATGAG.

This clone was counted ten times or more. The CDR3 goes on 3 residues after the read ends, and that part is filled in from the germline J gene. V and J are TRBV4-1 and TRBJ1-6; possibly TRBD1 for D (5 bases). There are 14 residues in the CDR3. CDR1 is MGHRA, CDR2 YSYEKL, per germline. V dropped 5 bases and J dropped 6 bases, with 11 bases sitting between them. The CDR3 protein is CASSAGGSNSPLHF. The sequenced part of the CDR3 DNA is TGCGCCAGCAGCGCGGGGGGGAGTAATTCACCC.

This clone was detected many times. The CDR3 sequence: CASSIVRGERSNTEAFF. The DNA read from the CDR3 is TGTGCCAGTAGTATAGTAAGGGGAGAGAGATCGAACACTGAA. The V call is TRBV19, the J call TRBJ1-1; possible D gene TRBD1, 5 bases. The CDR3 end falls 3 residues outside the read, so it is completed with the germline J gene. V lost 1 base and J lost 1, with 16 bases in between. This CDR3 is built from 17 residues. Per the germline V gene, CDR1 is LNHDA and CDR2 is SQIVND (reference sequence). Filled out from reference TRBV19 and TRBJ1-1, the complete variable domain reads DGGITQSPKYLFRKEGQNVTLSCEQNLNHDAMYWYRQDPGQGLRLIYYSQIVNDFQKGDIAEGYSVSREKKESFPLTVTSAQKNPTAFYLCASSIVRGERSNTEAFFGQGTRLTVV.

Many counts were recorded for this clone. The CDR3 end falls 3 residues outside the read, so it is completed with the germline J gene. The V and J genes are TRBV7-9 and TRBJ2-3, with 12 nucleotides matching TRBD2. Losses at the gene ends were 4 bases for V and 5 bases for J; bases not matched to a gene: 4. CDR3 size: 15 residues. Germline V lookup: CDR1 SEHNR, CDR2 FQNEAQ (reference sequence). CDR3 residues: CASSSPSGREDTQYF. The covered CDR3 bases are TGTGCCAGCAGCTCCCCTAGCGGGAGGGAAGATACG.

This clone was counted many times. The read finishes 3 residues shy of the CDR3 end, and the germline J gene is used to complete it. V is TRBV30 and J is TRBJ2-3; D may be TRBD1 (6 bases). The CDR3 is 16 residues long. The germline CDR1 and CDR2 sequences are GTSNPN and SVGIG (reference sequence). Trimming removed 1 base at V and 5 bases at J, with 19 bases between. CDR3 in amino acids: CAWSAEDSLGLDTQYF. The covered CDR3 bases are TGTGCCTGGAGTGCCGAGGACAGTTTGGGTTTAGATACG.

Many counts were recorded for this clone. Read sequence stops 3 residues before the CDR3 end, and the germline J gene provides the missing end. This rearrangement joins TRBV19 to TRBJ1-5; 9 bases fit TRBD1. The CDR3 is made up of 18 amino acids. Germline lookup yields CDR1 LNHDA and CDR2 SQIVND (reference sequence). V lost 4 bases, J lost 2 bases, and 12 bases stayed unmatched. CDR3 DNA (partial): TGTGCCAGTAGTACCAGCCCGGGACAGGGTTTTCGCAATCAGCCC. Protein: CASSTSPGQGFRNQP. In full, the CDR3 is CASSTSPGQGFRNQPQHF.

This clone was counted many times. The observed sequence ends 3 residues before the CDR3 terminus, with the missing tail filled in from the germline J gene. The rearrangement joins TRBV29-1 to TRBJ2-2, with D possibly being TRBD2 (5 bases). The germline V and J ends were trimmed by 4 bases and 2 bases, with 8 bases remaining between them. Germline V CDR1 and CDR2: SQVTM, ANQGSEA. This CDR3 contains 13 residues. This chain's CDR3 is CSVGRTNTGELFF. The DNA read from the CDR3 is TGCAGCGTTGGCCGGACTAACACCGGGGAG.

This clone was counted many times. Coverage ceases 3 residues before the CDR3 finishes, and the germline J gene fills in the end. The chain carries TRBV9 and TRBJ2-1, with 9 positions matching TRBD2. V was pared by 0 bases and J by 4 bases, with 8 bases of the junction left unmatched. Looked up from germline, CDR1 is SGDLS and CDR2 is YYNGEE. The CDR3 totals 17 residues. CDR3 bases read: TGTGCCAGCAGCGTAGGTGGAATAGCGGGAGTATACAATGAG. This translates into CASSVGGIAGVYNE. The full CDR3 is CASSVGGIAGVYNEQFF.

This clone was detected many times. The sequence runs out 3 residues before the end of the CDR3; the remainder is reconstructed from the germline J gene. The V and J genes are TRBV9 and TRBJ2-4, with TRBD2 identical over 13 bases. The germline V gene encodes CDR1 SGDLS and CDR2 YYNGEE. After removal of 3 bases from V and 3 bases from J, the junction contained 0 bases not matched to a gene. The CDR3 has 15 amino acids. The CDR3 protein is CASSGTSGSKNIQYF. Partial CDR3 DNA: TGTGCCAGCAGCGGGACTAGCGGGAGCAAAAACATT.

This clone was seen repeatedly, ten times or more. The observed sequence ends 3 residues before the CDR3 terminus, with the missing tail filled in from the germline J gene. The chain is built from TRBV6-2 or TRBV6-3 and TRBJ2-3; TRBD1 matches 8 bases. CDR1 MNHEY and CDR2 SVGEGT come from the germline V gene. V was pared by 6 bases and J by 0 bases, with 5 bases of the junction left unmatched. CDR3 size: 15 residues. Partial CDR3 DNA: TGTGCCAGCAGCGACAGGGGTTTTAGCACAGATACG. Amino acids: CASSDRGFSTDT. The full CDR3 sequence reads CASSDRGFSTDTQYF.

This clone was counted many times. The CDR3 end falls 3 residues outside the read, so it is completed with the germline J gene. The chain combines TRBV4-2 with TRBJ2-1; D tentatively reads TRBD1 or TRBD2 (5 bases each). Germline-derived CDR1 and CDR2 are LGHNA and YNFKEQ. V was pared by 0 bases and J by 6 bases, with 18 bases between. This CDR3 spans 17 amino acids. CDR3 loop: CASSQDSRGDRLNEQFF. The DNA read from the CDR3 is TGTGCCAGCAGCCAAGATTCGAGGGGTGATCGTCTCAATGAG.

The sample holds many counts of this clone. The CDR3 is cut off 3 residues early in the read; its end comes from the germline J gene. V usage is TRBV5-1 and J usage is TRBJ1-1; a possible D gene is TRBD1 (5 bases). This CDR3 region has 14 residues. Germline-derived CDR1 and CDR2 are SGHRS and YFSETQ. With 3 bases removed from V and 5 bases from J, the gap between germline ends came to 14 bases. CDR3 sequence: CASSSWTLGTEAFF. CDR3 DNA (partial): TGCGCCAGCAGCTCCTGGACACTGGGGACTGAA. Using reference TRBV5-1 and TRBJ1-1 for the parts outside the CDR3, the full variable domain is KAGVTQTPRYLIKTRGQQVTLSCSPISGHRSVSWYQQTPGQGLQFLFEYFSETQRNKGNFPGRFSGRQFSNSRSEMNVSTLELGDSALYLCASSSWTLGTEAFFGQGTRLTVV.

This clone was detected ten times or more. The read ends 3 residues shy of where the CDR3 ends; the end is completed using the germline J gene. The rearrangement uses TRBV11-2 and TRBJ2-3; 8 nucleotides agree with TRBD1. The germline CDR1 and CDR2 sequences are SGHAT and FQNNGV. Trimming took 3 bases from V and 5 from J; bases not matched to a gene: 4. The CDR3 has 14 amino acids. The CDR3 loop is CASSFQGAQDTQYF. The sequenced CDR3 bases are TGTGCCAGCAGCTTCCAGGGGGCTCAAGATACG. Full variable domain (missing parts from reference TRBV11-2 and TRBJ2-3): EAGVAQSPRYKIIEKRQSVAFWCNPISGHATLYWYQQILGQGPKLLIQFQNNGVVDDSQLPKDRFSAERLKGVDSTLKIQPAKLEDSAVYLCASSFQGAQDTQYFGPGTRLTVL.

Many counts were recorded for this clone. The read terminates 3 residues before the CDR3 end, so the remaining end is supplied by the germline J gene. V usage is TRBV6-1 and J usage is TRBJ2-7, with D uncertain. V gave up 2 bases and J gave up 6 bases, with 14 bases separating them. CDR3 length: 14 amino acids. CDR1 is MNHNS and CDR2 is SASEGT in the germline V gene. CDR3 DNA, as far as it was read: TGTGCCAGCAGTGAATCCGGTCGGTTTGGCGAG. Translation gives CASSESGRFGE. The entire CDR3 protein reads CASSESGRFGEQYF.

At least ten counts were recorded for this clone. CDR3 DNA, as far as it was read: TGTGCCAGCAGTCTGTCGGGGAGCTCCTATAATTCACCC. Its protein product is CASSLSGSSYNSP. In full, the CDR3 is CASSLSGSSYNSPLHF. The chain carries TRBV27 and TRBJ1-6; D gene ambiguous. The read ends 3 residues before the CDR3 terminus; that terminus is restored from the germline J gene. Germline CDR1 MNHEY, CDR2 SMNVEV (reference sequence). The CDR3 has 16 amino acids. V dropped 5 bases and J dropped 0 bases, with 11 bases sitting between them.

This clone appeared many times. With the read ending 3 residues before the CDR3 end, the germline J gene is used to fill in that end. V gene TRBV2 combines with J gene TRBJ2-5, with 7 bases identical to TRBD2. The CDR3 has 16 residues. The junction had 8 bases not matched to a gene; V was cut back by 3 bases and J by 1 base. Germline CDR1 and CDR2: SNHLY and FYNNEI. This chain's CDR3 is CASSDGLAASQETQYF. The sequenced part of the CDR3 DNA is TGTGCCAGCAGTGACGGGCTAGCGGCATCCCAAGAGACC. Combining the CDR3 with reference TRBV2 and TRBJ2-5 gives the whole variable domain EPEVTQTPSHQVTQMGQEVILRCVPISNHLYFYWYRQILGQKVEFLVSFYNNEISEKSEIFDDQFSVERPDGSNFTLKIRSTKLEDSAMYFCASSDGLAASQETQYFGPGTRLLVL.

The CDR3 DNA, read in part, is TGTGCCAGCACCCGGGACTCTAACACTGAA. It codes for CASTRDSNTE. The complete CDR3 sequence is CASTRDSNTEAFF. This chain links TRBV11-3 with TRBJ1-1; D may be TRBD1 (5 bases). The read falls 3 residues short of the CDR3 end, and the missing part is taken from the germline J gene. Looked up from germline, CDR1 is SGHNT and CDR2 is YENEEA. This CDR3 comprises 13 residues. Between the trimmed V and J ends, which lost 7 bases and 2 bases, there was a span of 11 bases.

This clone was seen ten or more times. The part of the CDR3 DNA that was read is TGTGCCAGCAGCTTAAGCATGAACACTGAA. This translates into CASSLSMNTE. The entire CDR3 is CASSLSMNTEAFF. V usage is TRBV7-9 and J usage is TRBJ1-1; the D is unclear. The read stops 3 residues short of the end of the CDR3; the missing end is completed from the germline J gene. Between the trimmed V and J ends, which lost 2 bases and 0 bases, there was a span of 4 bases. Per germline, CDR1 SEHNR and CDR2 FQNEAQ (reference sequence). This CDR3 region has 13 residues.

This clone was recorded at least ten times. The read ends 3 residues before the CDR3 terminus; that terminus is restored from the germline J gene. V usage is TRBV6-2 or TRBV6-3 and J usage is TRBJ1-5, with D uncertain. The CDR3 is 15 residues long. The V and J ends lost 2 bases and 9 bases respectively, with 17 bases between them. CDR1 is MNHEY, CDR2 SVGEGT, per germline. The covered CDR3 bases are TGTGCCAGCAGTTACCAGGCAGACAACCCTCGGCCC. Translated: CASSYQADNPRP. The full CDR3 protein reads CASSYQADNPRPQHF.

This clone was picked up many times. With the read ending 3 residues before the CDR3 end, the germline J gene is used to fill in that end. Other DNA sequences in this sample translate to the same CDR3. This sequence joins TRBV12-5 and TRBJ2-3, with 12 bases aligning to TRBD2. V lost 0 bases, J lost 0 bases, and 7 bases stayed unmatched. This CDR3 has 19 amino acids. The germline gives CDR1 LGHNT, CDR2 FRNRAP. The sequenced part of the CDR3 DNA is TGTGCTAGTGGTTTGGTACTAGCGGGAGGACCATCTAGCACAGATACG. Its protein is CASGLVLAGGPSSTDT. The whole CDR3 sequence is CASGLVLAGGPSSTDTQYF.

At least ten counts were recorded for this clone. Read data end 3 residues before the CDR3 end; the end is taken from the germline J gene. This chain links TRBV29-1 with TRBJ1-1; D gene ambiguous. V shed 7 bases and J shed 1 base, with 13 bases lying between them. The CDR3 is 13 residues long. The germline V gene has CDR1 SQVTM and CDR2 ANQGSEA. The CDR3 bases that were read are TGCAGCGGGAAACCGACACCGAACACTGAA. Translated, it gives CSGKPTPNTE. The full-length CDR3 reads as CSGKPTPNTEAFF.

This clone was detected ten times or more. Coverage ceases 3 residues before the CDR3 finishes, and the germline J gene fills in the end. This chain joins TRBV4-1 and TRBJ1-5, with a possible D match to TRBD1 (6 bases). This CDR3 is 17 amino acids long. Germline CDR1 reads MGHRA; CDR2 reads YSYEKL. The V gene lost 1 base and the J gene lost 1 base, with 14 bases spanning the gap. The part of the CDR3 DNA that was read is TGCGCCAGCAGCCAAGGGTACAGGGCTGTGAGCAATCAGCCC. This gives the protein CASSQGYRAVSNQP. The CDR3 as a whole reads CASSQGYRAVSNQPQHF.

This clone was recorded many times. The CDR3 extends 3 residues past the end of the read, so its final part is completed from the germline J gene. The chain links TRBV4-2 to TRBJ1-6; D gene unclear. The CDR3 has 18 residues. Germline V CDR1 and CDR2: LGHNA, YNFKEQ. V shed 0 bases and J shed 0 bases, with 12 bases lying between them. The CDR3 loop is CASSQDSPQSSYNSPLHF. The DNA read from the CDR3 is TGTGCCAGCAGCCAAGATTCCCCCCAGAGCTCCTATAATTCACCC.

At least ten counts were recorded for this clone. The read is 3 residues too short to cover the CDR3 end, so that end is filled in from the germline J gene. The chain combines TRBV20-1 with TRBJ1-2; D uncertain. Trimming shortened V by 3 bases and J by 0 bases, and 8 bases separated the two germline ends. The CDR3 contains 13 residues. Germline V gene lookup returns CDR1 DFQATT and CDR2 SNEGSKA (reference sequence). CDR3 sequence: CSASLLTNYGYTF. Partial CDR3 DNA: TGCAGTGCTAGCCTACTAACTAACTATGGC.